This TCR beta chain is drawn from a study of blood T cell repertoires in COVID-19. V was shortened by 7 bases and J by 12 bases, with 16 bases between the two germline ends. Looked up from germline, CDR1 is SNHLY and CDR2 is FYNNEI. The CDR3 is made up of 12 amino acids. Clones were sequenced by immunoSEQ multiplex PCR, and TCRdb holds only the in-frame ones, with some missing. The profile shows hundreds of thousands of clones, 85% to 90% of them singletons. The specimen sequenced was peripheral blood. The clonotype was recovered from a man in his fifties with acute or convalescent COVID-19. The chain carries TRBV2 and TRBJ2-1; TRBD2 is a possible D gene (5 bases). CDR3 nucleotide sequence: TGTGCCAGCACCGAGAGACTTCGGGGGCAGTTCTTC. This gives the protein CASTERLRGQFF.